A single sample gave rise to the 24 T cell receptor beta chains below, sequenced in a study of blood T cell repertoires in COVID-19. Measured with immunoSEQ multiplex PCR; TCRdb has only the in-frame clones, and not every one. The data show some 370,000 clones, with roughly 89% seen just once and roughly 6.8% held by the top ten. Material: peripheral blood. Source of these receptors: a young man with active or convalescent COVID-19.

The V gene is TRBV19, the J gene TRBJ2-2, with 8 bases lining up with TRBD2. Per germline, CDR1 LNHDA and CDR2 SQIVND (reference sequence). This CDR3 contains 13 residues. After removal of 9 bases from V and 2 bases from J, the junction contained 2 bases not matched to a gene. CDR3 region: CASRGGNTGELFF. DNA of the CDR3: TGTGCCAGCCGGGGGGGCAACACCGGGGAGCTGTTTTTT. The full variable domain, completed using reference TRBV19 and TRBJ2-2, is DGGITQSPKYLFRKEGQNVTLSCEQNLNHDAMYWYRQDPGQGLRLIYYSQIVNDFQKGDIAEGYSVSREKKESFPLTVTSAQKNPTAFYLCASRGGNTGELFFGEGSRLTVL.

The chain employs TRBV5-8 and TRBJ2-7; 7 bases are a match to TRBD1. CDR3 size: 12 residues. Germline V lookup: CDR1 SGHTS, CDR2 YDEGEE. V dropped 3 bases and J dropped 6; count of bases not matched to a gene: 3. The CDR3 loop reads CASSWTGREQYF. CDR3 DNA sequence: TGTGCCAGCAGCTGGACAGGCCGCGAGCAGTACTTC.

This sequence joins TRBV5-3 and TRBJ2-1; 8 bases are shared with TRBD2. TRBV5-3 is identified as an open reading frame with a role that is uncertain. The CDR3 loop spans 15 amino acids. The V segment lost 6 bases and the J segment 12 bases; nucleotides outside the gene matches: 17. The CDR3 sequence: CARTLRSSGWVVQFF. The CDR3 DNA follows: TGTGCCAGAACGCTGCGGTCTAGCGGGTGGGTAGTGCAGTTCTTC.

The genes are TRBV12-3 or TRBV12-4 and TRBJ1-6, with D uncertain. The V and J ends lost 6 bases and 13 bases respectively, with 13 bases between them. This CDR3 has 12 residues. CDR3 residues: CASSPPRAPLHF. The DNA of the CDR3 is TGTGCCAGCAGCCCACCCAGAGCGCCCCTCCACTTT.

The chain joins TRBV14 to TRBJ2-7; TRBD1 agrees at 9 bases. This CDR3 spans 15 amino acids. V shed 3 bases and J 3 bases; nucleotides not matched to a gene: 6. Germline V gene data show CDR1 as SGHDN and CDR2 as FVKESK. In DNA form, the CDR3 reads TGTGCCAGCAGCCATAGGACAGGGGTTTACTACGAGCAGTACTTC. Translated, it gives CASSHRTGVYYEQYF.

DNA of the CDR3: TGTGCCACCAGACCCACGGGGGTAAACACAGATACGCAGTATTTT. It yields the protein CATRPTGVNTDTQYF. The gene calls are TRBV24-1 and TRBJ2-3; possibly TRBD2 for D (6 bases). This CDR3 has 15 amino acids. V was trimmed by 7 bases and J by 2 bases, leaving 15 bases between them. Germline V gene lookup returns CDR1 KGHDR and CDR2 SFDVKD.

The chain employs TRBV28 and TRBJ2-1, with 8 positions matching TRBD1. This CDR3 has 16 amino acids. The trim removed 4 bases at V and 4 bases at J, leaving 9 bases unmatched. In germline, CDR1 is MDHEN, CDR2 SYDVKM. The CDR3 loop is CASSSLGTGSYNEQFF. The CDR3 DNA reads as TGTGCCAGCAGTTCGTTGGGGACAGGATCTTACAATGAGCAGTTCTTC.

The chain combines TRBV3-1 (or the pseudogene TRBV3-2) with TRBJ2-1; TRBD2 agrees at 7 bases. V shed 1 base and J 4 bases; nucleotides not matched to a gene: 7. The germline CDR1 and CDR2 sequences are LGHDT and YNNKEL (reference sequence). The length of the CDR3 is 16 residues. For the CDR3, the DNA is TGTGCCAGCAGCCAAGTAATTAGCGGGCGTTACAATGAGCAGTTCTTC. Translated, it gives CASSQVISGRYNEQFF.

This chain joins TRBV2 and TRBJ1-2, with 10 bases matching TRBD1. V shed 4 bases, J shed 2 bases, and the junction held 1 base outside the gene matches. Germline CDR1 and CDR2: SNHLY and FYNNEI. The CDR3 totals 14 residues. CDR3 sequence (DNA): TGTGCCAGCAGTGCGACAGGGGGCAACTATGGCTACACCTTC. As protein: CASSATGGNYGYTF.

The J gene is TRBJ1-2, the V gene TRBV7-9; D perhaps matches TRBD1 (5 bases). The CDR3 extends over 14 amino acids. V was trimmed by 5 bases and J by 3 bases, leaving 13 bases between them. CDR1 and CDR2 (germline): SEHNR, FQNEAQ (reference sequence). The CDR3 DNA sequence: TGTGCCAGCAGCCACCCCGACAGCTACTATGGCTACACCTTC. Translating gives CASSHPDSYYGYTF.

This rearrangement joins TRBV27 to TRBJ1-5; TRBD1 agrees at 8 bases. CDR1 and CDR2 from the germline V gene are MNHEY and SMNVEV (reference sequence). The CDR3 has 14 amino acids. J gave up 5 bases and V 6 bases, and 6 bases lay outside the gene matches. CDR3 region: CASSDRGFDQPQHF. As DNA, the CDR3 is TGTGCCAGCAGCGACAGGGGTTTCGATCAGCCCCAGCATTTT.

The chain employs TRBV28 and TRBJ1-1, with D possibly TRBD1 on 5 matching bases. CDR3 size: 15 residues. Germline CDR1 MDHEN, CDR2 SYDVKM. The germline V and J ends were trimmed by 7 bases and 3 bases, with 18 bases remaining between them. As DNA, the CDR3 is TGTGCCAGCATCCCTTTCGCGACAGTGGACACTGAAGCTTTCTTT. It is translated as CASIPFATVDTEAFF.

This chain connects TRBV5-4 to TRBJ2-7; TRBD2 aligns across 13 bases. Losses at the gene ends were 6 bases for V and 4 bases for J; bases not matched to a gene: 7. The CDR3 totals 15 residues. Germline CDR1 is SGHNT and CDR2 is YYREEE (reference sequence). CDR3 DNA sequence: TGTGCCAGCACCTACGGGACTAGCGGGACTTACGAGCAGTACTTC. This translates into CASTYGTSGTYEQYF.

The rearrangement links TRBV9 to TRBJ2-2; 12 bases align to TRBD2. CDR1 is SGDLS, CDR2 YYNGEE, per germline. With 3 bases clipped from V and 3 bases from J, the junction kept 12 bases outside the gene matches. The CDR3 length is 19 residues. The CDR3 nucleotides are TGTGCCAGCAGCGGACCGGGACTAGCGGGCCAAGAGTACACCGGGGAGCTGTTTTTT. As protein: CASSGPGLAGQEYTGELFF.

The chain couples TRBV7-3 to TRBJ2-3, with 9 bases fitting TRBD1. Germline CDR1 and CDR2: SGHTA and FQGTGA. V lost 3 bases, J lost 5 bases, and 0 bases stayed unmatched. This CDR3 has 13 amino acids. CDR3: CASSLDRGDTQYF. The CDR3 DNA is TGTGCCAGCAGCTTGGACAGGGGAGATACGCAGTATTTT. The complete variable domain, with remaining parts taken from reference TRBV7-3 and TRBJ2-3, reads GAGVSQTPSNKVTEKGKYVELRCDPISGHTALYWYRQSLGQGPEFLIYFQGTGAADDSGLPNDRFFAVRPEGSVSTLKIQRTERGDSAVYLCASSLDRGDTQYFGPGTRLTVL.

The chain combines TRBV11-2 with TRBJ2-3, with TRBD1 identical over 7 bases. This CDR3 spans 17 amino acids. V gave up 4 bases and J gave up 0 bases; unmatched junction bases: 10. Germline V gene lookup returns CDR1 SGHAT and CDR2 FQNNGV. CDR3 residues: CASSSRQGRTSTDTQYF. In nucleotides, the CDR3 is TGTGCCAGCAGCTCTCGACAGGGACGAACTAGCACAGATACGCAGTATTTT. Full variable domain (missing parts from reference TRBV11-2 and TRBJ2-3): EAGVAQSPRYKIIEKRQSVAFWCNPISGHATLYWYQQILGQGPKLLIQFQNNGVVDDSQLPKDRFSAERLKGVDSTLKIQPAKLEDSAVYLCASSSRQGRTSTDTQYFGPGTRLTVL.

The chain employs TRBV11-2 and TRBJ2-2; D is perhaps TRBD2 (5 bases). The length of the CDR3 is 15 residues. Germline V gives CDR1 SGHAT, CDR2 FQNNGV. Trimming removed 8 bases from V and 4 bases from J, with 17 bases in between. The CDR3 protein is CASSTTRVGTGELFF. The CDR3 bases are TGTGCCAGCTCCACCACGAGGGTGGGCACCGGGGAGCTGTTTTTT.

V usage is TRBV6-6 and J usage is TRBJ1-2; tentatively, D is TRBD1 (5 bases). The CDR3 covers 13 residues. The V end was cut by 6 bases, the J end by 4 bases, with 12 bases between. Germline loops: CDR1 MNHNY, CDR2 SVGAGI (reference sequence). The CDR3 DNA is TGTGCCAGCAGGGCCGACAGAGCCTATGGCTACACCTTC. Its translation is CASRADRAYGYTF.

The J gene is TRBJ2-1, the V gene TRBV7-9; 9 bases are shared with TRBD2. Germline lookup yields CDR1 SEHNR and CDR2 FQNEAQ (reference sequence). The CDR3 has 16 amino acids. V shed 0 bases, J shed 9 bases, and the junction held 9 bases outside the gene matches. In nucleotides, the CDR3 is TGTGCCAGCAGCTTAGCGTTAGCGGGAGTTGCGCGTGAGCAGTTCTTC. Translating gives CASSLALAGVAREQFF.

This clone was seen a single time. The chain's CDR3 is CASSLAGGHSNTGELFF. The CDR3 coding sequence is TGTGCCAGCAGCTTGGCTGGGGGACACTCAAACACCGGGGAGCTGTTTTTT. J is TRBJ2-2 and V is TRBV5-6, with TRBD1 as a possible D gene (6 bases). Germline CDR1 reads SGHDT; CDR2 reads YYEEEE. This CDR3 is 17 amino acids long. V lost 0 bases and J 2 bases, leaving 14 bases between the germline ends.

This clone was observed a single time. The gene calls are TRBV9 and TRBJ2-3; 7 bases are shared with TRBD2. Per germline, CDR1 SGDLS and CDR2 YYNGEE. The length of the CDR3 is 15 residues. Trimming cost V 4 bases and J 2 bases; bases outside gene matches: 7. In DNA, the CDR3 is TGTGCCAGCAGCTCGAGCGGGGTCCTCACAGATACGCAGTATTTT. Its protein product is CASSSSGVLTDTQYF.

This clone has just one count. The chain carries TRBV27 and TRBJ2-3; tentatively, D is TRBD2 (5 bases). CDR1 and CDR2 (germline): MNHEY, SMNVEV (reference sequence). CDR3 size: 13 residues. Trimming cost V 8 bases and J 8 bases, with 17 bases left between them. In DNA, the CDR3 is TGTGCCAGCCGTGTCGGAATACGGGGTACGCAGTATTTT. Translating it yields CASRVGIRGTQYF.

CDR3 sequence (DNA): TGTGCCAGCAGTCACCAAGGGAGGAGTACGGAGACCCAGTACTTC. Translation: CASSHQGRSTETQYF. The chain has TRBV28 and TRBJ2-5; D possibly corresponds to TRBD2 (6 bases). Germline V gene data show CDR1 as MDHEN and CDR2 as SYDVKM. This CDR3 has 15 residues. V was shortened by 5 bases and J by 5 bases, with 18 bases between the two germline ends.

This clone was counted at least ten times. The rearrangement links TRBV5-6 to TRBJ1-1; D call uncertain. This CDR3 has 14 amino acids. Deletions cut 0 bases from V and 4 bases from J, with 10 bases between. Germline lookup yields CDR1 SGHDT and CDR2 YYEEEE. The CDR3 here is CASSLGRIGTEAFF. The CDR3 bases are TGTGCCAGCAGCTTGGGGCGGATTGGCACTGAAGCTTTCTTT. The full variable domain, with the rest looked up from reference TRBV5-6 and TRBJ1-1, is DAGVTQSPTHLIKTRGQQVTLRCSPKSGHDTVSWYQQALGQGPQFIFQYYEEEERQRGNFPDRFSGHQFPNYSSELNVNALLLGDSALYLCASSLGRIGTEAFFGQGTRLTVV.